Each of the 14 T cell receptor beta chains below was sequenced from the same sample in a study of blood T cell repertoires in COVID-19. TCRdb's copy holds only in-frame clones and misses some; the assay was immunoSEQ multiplex PCR. The sample lists 400,000 or so clones; about 87% were seen once. The sequencing input was peripheral blood. The receptors were gathered from a man younger than 35 with COVID-19, enrolled during active disease.

This sequence joins TRBV6-5 and TRBJ2-1, with 7 nucleotides matching TRBD2. The J segment lost 6 bases and the V segment lost 0 bases, leaving 8 bases of the junction unmatched. The CDR3 is 16 residues long. The germline gives CDR1 MNHEY, CDR2 SVGAGI. Written as DNA, the CDR3 is TGTGCCAGCAGTTACTCTCGGCGGGAGATTGGCAATGAGCAGTTCTTC. Encoded protein: CASSYSRREIGNEQFF.

The rearrangement links TRBV6-5 to TRBJ1-1; the D is unclear. The CDR3 runs to 13 residues. Deletions cut 2 bases from V and 4 bases from J, with 8 bases between. Germline values: CDR1 MNHEY, CDR2 SVGAGI. CDR3 region: CASSYGQTTEAFF. CDR3 coding DNA: TGTGCCAGCAGTTACGGGCAGACCACTGAAGCTTTCTTT.

This chain links TRBV5-4 with TRBJ1-1; 9 bases line up with TRBD1. J gave up 4 bases and V 4 bases, and 5 bases lay outside the gene matches. This CDR3 spans 14 amino acids. In germline, CDR1 is SGHNT, CDR2 YYREEE (reference sequence). CDR3: CASSPDRGSTEAFF. CDR3 nucleotide sequence: TGTGCCAGCAGCCCGGACAGGGGAAGCACTGAAGCTTTCTTT.

The genes are TRBV5-6 and TRBJ2-7, with a possible D match to TRBD2 (5 bases). The CDR3 consists of 14 residues. CDR1 and CDR2 (germline): SGHDT, YYEEEE. V lost 5 bases and J 6 bases, leaving 18 bases between the germline ends. The CDR3 reads CASSSAGSAVEQYF. The CDR3 bases are TGTGCCAGCAGTTCCGCGGGTAGCGCGGTCGAGCAGTACTTC.

This clone was observed once. The rearrangement uses TRBV15 and TRBJ1-5; 7 bases fit TRBD1. Germline V gene lookup returns CDR1 LNHNV and CDR2 YYDKDF (reference sequence). The ends lost 5 bases at V and 3 bases at J; junction bases unmatched: 7. This CDR3 comprises 15 residues. In DNA, the CDR3 is TGTGCCACCAGCCTTCCAGACAGGGTCAATCAGCCCCAGCATTTT. It specifies CATSLPDRVNQPQHF.

This clone was found once. This chain links TRBV27 with TRBJ1-6; D gene uncertain. This CDR3 is built from 13 residues. Between the trimmed V and J ends, which lost 3 bases and 9 bases, there was a span of 9 bases. Germline CDR1 is MNHEY and CDR2 is SMNVEV (reference sequence). The CDR3 nucleotides are TGTGCCAGCAGTTTCACAAAAACTTCACCCCTCCACTTT. It translates to CASSFTKTSPLHF.

The rearrangement links TRBV5-4 to TRBJ1-1; D is uncertain. Germline values: CDR1 SGHNT, CDR2 YYREEE (reference sequence). The V and J ends lost 1 base and 0 bases respectively, with 7 bases between them. This CDR3 is built from 14 residues. CDR3 sequence: CASSLNLMNTEAFF. The CDR3 DNA reads TGTGCCAGCAGCTTGAACTTAATGAACACTGAAGCTTTCTTT.

This clone was seen once. V is TRBV19 and J is TRBJ2-5; 8 bases are a match to TRBD2. CDR3 length: 14 residues. Germline CDR1 is LNHDA and CDR2 is SQIVND (reference sequence). J was trimmed by 4 bases and V by 8 bases; bases with no gene match: 9. The CDR3 loop is CASRERGQGETQYF. CDR3 nucleotides: TGTGCCAGTCGCGAGCGGGGGCAAGGAGAGACCCAGTACTTC.

The rearrangement links TRBV10-2 to TRBJ1-1; D ambiguous. V shed 4 bases and J shed 7 bases, with 19 bases lying between them. Germline V CDR1 and CDR2: WSHSY, SAAADI. The CDR3 has 15 amino acids. CDR3 nucleotide sequence: TGCGCCAGCAGTGGCCCCATATACGGCGGGGATGAAGCTTTCTTT. Translated, it gives CASSGPIYGGDEAFF.

The CDR3 reads CASWTANSNQPQHF. The CDR3 DNA follows: TGTGCCAGCTGGACAGCAAATAGCAATCAGCCCCAGCATTTT. This chain connects TRBV6-5 to TRBJ1-5; possibly TRBD1 for D (6 bases). V gave up 8 bases and J gave up 0 bases, with 11 bases separating them. The CDR3 has 14 amino acids. CDR1 MNHEY and CDR2 SVGAGI come from the germline V gene.

The gene calls are TRBV11-2 and TRBJ2-5, with D perhaps matching TRBD1 (6 bases). This CDR3 region has 12 residues. Per the germline V gene, CDR1 is SGHAT and CDR2 is FQNNGV. V was trimmed by 5 bases and J by 5 bases, leaving 9 bases between them. The CDR3 DNA reads as TGTGCCAGCAGCCTTGGACAGGAGACCCAGTACTTC. Translated, it gives CASSLGQETQYF.

The chain employs TRBV2 and TRBJ2-1; 8 nucleotides align to TRBD2. Per germline, CDR1 SNHLY and CDR2 FYNNEI. The CDR3 consists of 24 residues. V was pared by 6 bases and J by 0 bases, with 31 bases of the junction left unmatched. The CDR3 DNA reads as TGTGCCAGCAGAGCAGTCGGGGGGGAGAGGGCCAGACCTCGGGCAGGCAGCTCCTACAATGAGCAGTTCTTC. Its protein product is CASRAVGGERARPRAGSSYNEQFF.

This clone was detected only once. The chain joins TRBV10-3 to TRBJ1-6; TRBD1 matches at 9 bases. Per the germline V gene, CDR1 is ENHRY and CDR2 is SYGVKD. The ends lost 2 bases at V and 10 bases at J; junction bases unmatched: 6. The CDR3 is 15 residues long. The CDR3 DNA reads TGTGCCATCAGTGAGCTGGGACAGGGAAACTCACCCCTCCACTTT. Translated, it gives CAISELGQGNSPLHF.

The gene calls are TRBV3-1 (or the pseudogene TRBV3-2) and TRBJ2-5; the match to TRBD2 covers 10 bases. The CDR3 sequence is 17 residues long. With 0 bases clipped from V and 4 bases from J, the junction kept 8 bases outside the gene matches. The V gene's germline CDR1 is LGHDT and CDR2 YNNKEL (reference sequence). The CDR3 here is CASSQDSLAGAGETQYF. The CDR3, as DNA: TGTGCCAGCAGCCAAGATTCGCTAGCGGGGGCGGGAGAGACCCAGTACTTC.